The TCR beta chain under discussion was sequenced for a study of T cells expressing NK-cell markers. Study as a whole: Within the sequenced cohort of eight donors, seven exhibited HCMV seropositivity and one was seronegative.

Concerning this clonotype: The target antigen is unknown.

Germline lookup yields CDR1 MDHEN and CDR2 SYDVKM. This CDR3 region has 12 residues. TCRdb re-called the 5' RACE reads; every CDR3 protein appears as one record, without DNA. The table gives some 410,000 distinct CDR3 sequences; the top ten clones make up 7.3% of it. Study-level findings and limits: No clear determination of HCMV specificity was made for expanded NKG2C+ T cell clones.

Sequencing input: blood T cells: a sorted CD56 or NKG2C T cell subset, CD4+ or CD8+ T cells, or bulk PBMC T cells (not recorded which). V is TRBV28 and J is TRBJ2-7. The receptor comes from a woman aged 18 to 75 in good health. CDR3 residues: CATDRGSYEQYF.